One sample yielded the 27 T cell receptor beta chains listed below, sequenced in a study of CD8 T cells in Susac syndrome. Reverse transcription of about 0.5 to 1 ug RNA used random hexamers. TCRdb processed the immunoSEQ multiplex PCR reads anew with MiXCR; each CDR3 protein has one entry. The table shows about 430,000 distinct CDR3 sequences, with more than 80% occurring only once. The sequenced material came from CD8+ T cells from PBMCs. The receptors stem from a human donor with multiple sclerosis.

J is TRBJ2-1 and V is TRBV19; D unclear. The CDR3 length is 15 residues. From germline, CDR1 is LNHDA and CDR2 SQIVND (reference sequence). V lost 7 bases and J 2 bases, leaving 15 bases between the germline ends. This CDR3 is CASTVRQSPYNEQFF. DNA for the CDR3: TGTGCCAGTACCGTTAGGCAGTCCCCCTACAATGAGCAGTTCTTC. The full variable domain, with the rest looked up from reference TRBV19 and TRBJ2-1, is DGGITQSPKYLFRKEGQNVTLSCEQNLNHDAMYWYRQDPGQGLRLIYYSQIVNDFQKGDIAEGYSVSREKKESFPLTVTSAQKNPTAFYLCASTVRQSPYNEQFFGPGTRLTVL.

V gene TRBV11-2 combines with J gene TRBJ2-1; D is unclear. The germline gives CDR1 SGHAT, CDR2 FQNNGV. The germline V and J ends were trimmed by 2 bases and 6 bases, with 5 bases remaining between them. The CDR3 contains 12 residues. The CDR3, as DNA: TGTGCCAGCAGCTTACGGAGCAATGAGCAGTTCTTC. Translated: CASSLRSNEQFF.

The gene calls are TRBV29-1 and TRBJ2-2; TRBD2 is a possible D gene (6 bases). The CDR3 has 16 amino acids. Trimming removed 3 bases from V and 0 bases from J, with 14 bases in between. The V gene's germline CDR1 is SQVTM and CDR2 ANQGSEA. The CDR3 spells CSVEGSSESNTGELFF. In DNA form, the CDR3 reads TGCAGCGTTGAGGGGTCTAGCGAGTCGAACACCGGGGAGCTGTTTTTT.

The chain couples TRBV14 to TRBJ2-5; a possible D gene is TRBD1 (6 bases). From germline, CDR1 is SGHDN and CDR2 FVKESK. Trimming shortened V by 5 bases and J by 2 bases, and 15 bases separated the two germline ends. This CDR3 comprises 15 residues. The CDR3 region has the DNA TGTGCCAGCAGCTGGCGGACAGTTCATCAAGAGACCCAGTACTTC. Encoded protein: CASSWRTVHQETQYF.

The chain links TRBV13 to TRBJ2-7; D is ambiguous. The ends were cut back, 5 bases at V and 4 bases at J, with 12 bases in the middle. Germline CDR1 and CDR2: PRHDT and FYEKMQ (reference sequence). There are 13 residues in the CDR3. DNA of the CDR3: TGTGCCAGCAGCAATTTAGATACATACGAGCAGTACTTC. Translated: CASSNLDTYEQYF.

The genes are TRBV14 and TRBJ2-1, with 10 bases identical to TRBD2. Germline CDR1 reads SGHDN; CDR2 reads FVKESK. V was pared by 3 bases and J by 8 bases, with 7 bases of the junction left unmatched. This CDR3 region has 15 residues. CDR3 protein: CASSHTSGNLDEQFF. CDR3 DNA: TGTGCCAGCAGCCATACTAGCGGGAACCTTGATGAGCAGTTCTTC.

This rearrangement joins TRBV12-3 or TRBV12-4 to TRBJ1-2; D gene ambiguous. The CDR3 length is 13 residues. The V gene lost 3 bases and the J gene lost 8 bases, with 13 bases spanning the gap. The CDR3 sequence: CASSFEDPRGYTF. The CDR3 DNA is TGTGCCAGCAGTTTCGAGGACCCCCGAGGCTACACCTTC.

The V and J genes are TRBV11-2 and TRBJ1-2; no definite D call. This CDR3 is 16 amino acids long. In germline, CDR1 is SGHAT, CDR2 FQNNGV. V was clipped by 11 bases and J by 5 bases, with 27 bases between them. The CDR3 is CASTMGVGRSGYGYTF. The CDR3 nucleotides are TGTGCCTCAACGATGGGCGTGGGCAGGTCGGGTTATGGCTACACCTTC.

The chain couples TRBV10-3 to TRBJ1-1; D ambiguous. Germline loops: CDR1 ENHRY, CDR2 SYGVKD. The CDR3 runs 15 residues. Trimming took 4 bases from V and 4 from J, leaving 16 bases between them. CDR3 coding DNA: TGTGCCATCAGTGCTAAAGCGGGGTTTAGCACTGAAGCTTTCTTT. The encoded protein is CAISAKAGFSTEAFF.

CDR3 sequence reads: CASRPYRGTLHF. As DNA, the CDR3 is TGTGCCAGCAGACCTTACAGGGGCACGCTCCACTTT. The chain has TRBV6-1 and TRBJ1-6; 7 bases fit TRBD1. V trimming: 6 bases; J trimming: 16 bases; junction bases outside the gene matches: 9. Germline V gives CDR1 MNHNS, CDR2 SASEGT. This CDR3 spans 12 amino acids.

J is TRBJ2-7 and V is TRBV10-3, with D possibly called TRBD1 or TRBD2 (5 bases each). The CDR3 length is 14 residues. V lost 0 bases and J lost 3, with 9 bases in between. Germline V gene lookup returns CDR1 ENHRY and CDR2 SYGVKD. CDR3 nucleotides: TGTGCCATCAGTGAGTCGGGACGGATCTACGAGCAGTACTTC. Residues: CAISESGRIYEQYF.

The CDR3 DNA sequence: TGTGCCAGCACCCCCCGGGACAGGCTCTCCTACGAGCAGTACTTC. Residues: CASTPRDRLSYEQYF. The rearrangement joins TRBV7-9 to TRBJ2-7, with 8 bases matching TRBD1. Trimming took 7 bases from V and 0 from J; bases not matched to a gene: 8. CDR3 length: 15 residues. In germline, CDR1 is SEHNR, CDR2 FQNEAQ (reference sequence). Filled out from reference TRBV7-9 and TRBJ2-7, the complete variable domain reads DTGVSQNPRHKITKRGQNVTFRCDPISEHNRLYWYRQTLGQGPEFLTYFQNEAQLEKSRLLSDRFSAERPKGSFSTLEIQRTEQGDSAMYLCASTPRDRLSYEQYFGPGTRLTVT.

The V and J genes are TRBV6-5 and TRBJ2-1, with D perhaps given as TRBD1 or TRBD2 (5 bases each). The length of the CDR3 is 14 residues. Trimming took 5 bases from V and 7 from J, leaving 15 bases between them. The germline V gene encodes CDR1 MNHEY and CDR2 SVGAGI. The chain's CDR3 is CASSTGPNANEQFF. CDR3 coding DNA: TGTGCCAGCAGTACGGGGCCGAATGCGAATGAGCAGTTCTTC.

This chain connects TRBV11-1 to TRBJ2-1; 8 bases line up with TRBD1. With V trimmed by 6 bases and J by 5 bases, 3 bases remained unmatched. The CDR3 is made up of 13 amino acids. Per germline, CDR1 SGHAT and CDR2 FQDESV (reference sequence). This CDR3 reads CASRGTGDNEQFF. The CDR3 bases are TGTGCCAGCAGAGGGACAGGAGACAATGAGCAGTTCTTC. Variable domain in full (rest from reference TRBV11-1 and TRBJ2-1): EAEVAQSPRYKITEKSQAVAFWCDPISGHATLYWYRQILGQGPELLVQFQDESVVDDSQLPKDRFSAERLKGVDSTLKIQPAELGDSAMYLCASRGTGDNEQFFGPGTRLTVL.

Here the CDR3 reads CASNPPPDTEAFF. CDR3 sequence (DNA): TGTGCCAGCAACCCACCGCCCGACACTGAAGCTTTCTTT. The V and J genes are TRBV7-9 and TRBJ1-1; no reliable D call. Trimming cost V 7 bases and J 3 bases, with 12 bases left between them. The CDR3 is 13 amino acids. The germline CDR1 and CDR2 sequences are SEHNR and FQNEAQ (reference sequence).

CDR3: CASSLDNLFSYGYTF. DNA for the CDR3: TGTGCCAGCAGCCTGGACAATTTGTTCAGCTATGGCTACACCTTC. The chain recombines TRBV5-4 with TRBJ1-2; a weak D match, TRBD1 (5 bases). The CDR3 sequence is 15 residues long. The V gene's germline CDR1 is SGHNT and CDR2 YYREEE (reference sequence). Trimming took off 4 bases at V and 4 bases at J, with 17 bases between the two ends.

This chain connects TRBV3-1 to TRBJ2-1; a weak D match, TRBD2 (6 bases). CDR1 is LGHDT, CDR2 YNNKEL, per germline (reference sequence). This CDR3 has 15 residues. V was shortened by 3 bases and J by 8 bases, with 17 bases between the two germline ends. The CDR3 nucleotides are TGTGCCAGCAGCCAGGAAAGACTAGTTGGGGATGAGCAGTTCTTC. Its translation is CASSQERLVGDEQFF.

On this clonotype: Mismatch with germline at one junction end may stem from a read error. This chain uses TRBV29-1 with TRBJ1-2, with TRBD1 matching over 7 bases. CDR3 length: 16 residues. The germline CDR1 and CDR2 sequences are SQVTM and ANQGSEA. CDR3 nucleotide sequence: TGCAGCGTTGAAGATCCCCCGACAGGGACCCGCTATGGCTACGCCTTC. This translates into CSVEDPPTGTRYGYAF.

The chain links TRBV3-1 to TRBJ2-7; 8 bases line up with TRBD1. The CDR3 covers 15 residues. Losses at the gene ends were 4 bases for V and 4 bases for J; bases not matched to a gene: 9. Per germline, CDR1 LGHDT and CDR2 YNNKEL (reference sequence). The CDR3 spells CASSLGWDRNYEQYF. As DNA, the CDR3 is TGTGCCAGCAGCCTAGGCTGGGACAGGAATTACGAGCAGTACTTC.

This rearrangement joins TRBV10-3 to TRBJ2-7; D remains unclear. This CDR3 region has 11 residues. Germline V lookup: CDR1 ENHRY, CDR2 SYGVKD. V was shortened by 10 bases and J by 2 bases, with 9 bases between the two germline ends. In DNA form, the CDR3 reads TGTGCCACCGGGTTGGCCTACGAGCAGTACTTC. Translating it yields CATGLAYEQYF.

The chain carries TRBV2 and TRBJ2-2; 7 bases line up with TRBD1. Trimming cost V 6 bases and J 5 bases; bases outside gene matches: 9. Germline lookup yields CDR1 SNHLY and CDR2 FYNNEI. This CDR3 has 15 residues. In DNA form, the CDR3 reads TGTGCCAGCAGAAAACCTGGGACAGCAACCGGGGAGCTGTTTTTT. This translates into CASRKPGTATGELFF.

J is TRBJ1-1 and V is TRBV9, with D maybe TRBD1 (5 bases). Trimming removed 0 bases from V and 7 bases from J, with 10 bases in between. Germline CDR1 is SGDLS and CDR2 is YYNGEE. The CDR3 runs to 13 residues. Written as DNA, the CDR3 is TGTGCCAGCAGCGTAGGTGAGGGGAGTGAAGCTTTCTTT. It codes for CASSVGEGSEAFF.

The chain combines TRBV9 with TRBJ2-7, with D possibly being TRBD1 (5 bases). V was pared by 4 bases and J by 6 bases, with 23 bases between. The CDR3 contains 16 residues. Germline CDR1 reads SGDLS; CDR2 reads YYNGEE. CDR3 residues: CASSSLAQGTMGEQYF. The CDR3 coding sequence is TGTGCCAGCAGCTCACTTGCCCAGGGTACGATGGGCGAGCAGTACTTC.

The chain joins TRBV7-6 to TRBJ2-7; 12 bases are shared with TRBD2. The V and J ends lost 0 bases and 0 bases, in that order; junction bases with no gene match: 0. The CDR3 is made up of 16 amino acids. Per germline, CDR1 SGHVS and CDR2 FNYEAQ. Here the CDR3 DNA reads TGTGCCAGCAGCTTAGCGACTAGCGGGAGCTCCTACGAGCAGTACTTC. It translates to CASSLATSGSSYEQYF.

The rearrangement uses TRBV12-3 or TRBV12-4 and TRBJ2-7; 7 bases align to TRBD1. Trimming at V came to 3 bases and at J to 3 bases, leaving 8 bases not matched to a gene. The CDR3 spans 15 residues. This CDR3 is CASSFGTATNYEQYF. CDR3 DNA sequence: TGTGCCAGCAGTTTTGGGACAGCGACCAACTACGAGCAGTACTTC.

This clonotype was seen only a few times. The chain combines TRBV27 with TRBJ2-1; perhaps TRBD1 as D (5 bases). The CDR3 loop spans 12 amino acids. CDR1 is MNHEY, CDR2 SMNVEV, per germline (reference sequence). Trimming stripped 4 bases from V and 11 bases from J, with 12 bases between. The chain's CDR3 is CASSSGQEKQFF. As DNA, the CDR3 is TGTGCCAGCAGTTCAGGGCAGGAAAAGCAGTTCTTC.

The rearrangement joins TRBV11-2 to TRBJ2-2; 9 bases are a match to TRBD1. Germline-derived CDR1 and CDR2 are SGHAT and FQNNGV. CDR3 length equals 14 residues. V shed 4 bases and J 8 bases; nucleotides not matched to a gene: 5. This CDR3 is CASSSMDRGGELFF. CDR3 DNA sequence: TGTGCCAGCAGCTCGATGGACAGGGGAGGGGAGCTGTTTTTT.